The clone carrying this TCR beta chain was recorded only once. The source of the sample is a study of blood T cell repertoires in COVID-19. Study-level background: Acute and convalescent COVID-19 samples came from the United States, Italy and Spain. From T cells, B-cell-depleted T cells, or PBMCs came the material, which was cDNA or gDNA.

The V gene's germline CDR1 is LGHDT and CDR2 YNNKEL (reference sequence). The CDR3 runs to 14 residues. The V gene lost 4 bases and the J gene lost 6 bases, with 13 bases spanning the gap. Per the original methods: Nucleated cell number was recorded as an estimate derived from reference gene primer amplification. The repertoire was sequenced with immunoSEQ multiplex PCR; TCRdb's copy has only in-frame clones and lacks some. The V and J calls and clone size were taken over from that table, and D and trimming were inferred from the DNA. The table has 150,000 to 200,000 clones, almost 80% seen once. The clonotype was recovered from a man aged 55-75 years with active or convalescent COVID-19. V is TRBV3-1 (or the pseudogene TRBV3-2) and J is TRBJ2-1, with D perhaps matching TRBD2 (5 bases). Sequencing was carried out using peripheral blood. The CDR3 region is CASSLYSGINEQFF. CDR3 DNA sequence: TGTGCCAGCAGCCTCTATTCCGGGATCAATGAGCAGTTCTTC.